This T cell receptor beta chain emerged from a study of blood T cell repertoires in COVID-19. At the level of the study: PBMCs, B-cell-depleted T cells, or T cells provided the cDNA or gDNA that made up the material.

Assay used: immunoSEQ multiplex PCR; TCRdb lists only in-frame clones, some missing. Among over 250,000 clones listed, 90% to 95% were seen once. The CDR3 length is 15 residues. The germline V gene has CDR1 SGHDT and CDR2 YYEEEE. Trimming took 5 bases from V and 2 from J, leaving 13 bases between them. Sequencing was carried out using peripheral blood. The V gene is TRBV5-6, the J gene TRBJ2-2, with a weak D call TRBD2 (5 bases). The sequence was collected from a woman aged 25 to 39 with COVID-19, enrolled during active disease. The chain's CDR3 is CASSFGLGNTGELFF. DNA of the CDR3: TGTGCCAGCAGTTTCGGACTGGGAAACACCGGGGAGCTGTTTTTT.